Each of the 2 T cell receptor beta chains below was sequenced from the same sample in a study of T cells in Graves' hyperthyroidism and ophthalmopathy. The investigators amplified TCR beta CDR3 regions from RNA transcripts. First-round RT-PCR with HTBI primers amplified the TCR CDR3 region. TCRdb reprocessed the multiplex PCR reads via MiXCR and lists one record per CDR3 protein. The sample lists approximately 690,000 distinct CDR3 sequences; around 21% were seen once. The sequenced material came from blood. The receptors were gathered from a man aged 25 to 45 with Graves' ophthalmopathy.

This clonotype was observed a single time. The chain combines TRBV25-1 with TRBJ1-6, with 9 positions matching TRBD1. The ends lost 3 bases at V and 6 bases at J; junction bases unmatched: 3. Germline-derived CDR1 and CDR2 are MGHDK and SYGVNS. The CDR3 contains 15 residues. The CDR3 spells CASSEGTGTNSPLHF. In DNA form, the CDR3 reads TGTGCCAGCAGTGAGGGGACAGGGACTAATTCACCCCTCCACTTT.

The sample holds a few counts of this clonotype. This chain links TRBV11-2 with TRBJ2-1, with 9 bases that match TRBD1. The V and J ends lost 5 bases and 11 bases, in that order; junction bases with no gene match: 4. CDR1 and CDR2 (germline): SGHAT, FQNNGV. The length of the CDR3 is 12 residues. The CDR3 nucleotides are TGTGCCAGCAGCCGCACAGGGGGCCAGCAGTTCTTC. Amino acid sequence: CASSRTGGQQFF.